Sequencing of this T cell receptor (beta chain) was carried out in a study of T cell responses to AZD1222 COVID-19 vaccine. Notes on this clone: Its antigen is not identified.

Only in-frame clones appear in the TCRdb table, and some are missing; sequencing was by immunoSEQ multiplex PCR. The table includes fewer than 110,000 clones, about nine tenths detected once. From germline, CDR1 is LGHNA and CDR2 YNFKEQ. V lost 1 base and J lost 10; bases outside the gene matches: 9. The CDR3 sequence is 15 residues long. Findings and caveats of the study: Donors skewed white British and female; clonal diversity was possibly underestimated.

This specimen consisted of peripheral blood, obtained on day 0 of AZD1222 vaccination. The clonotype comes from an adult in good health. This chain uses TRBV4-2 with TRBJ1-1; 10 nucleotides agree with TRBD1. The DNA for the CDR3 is TGTGCCAGCAGCCAAGGGGGGACAGGGGTAAGAGGAGCTTTCTTT. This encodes CASSQGGTGVRGAFF.